This T cell receptor (beta chain) was recovered during a study of siplizumab effects on memory and regulatory T cells. Sequenced by immunoSEQ multiplex PCR; TCRdb stores in-frame clones only, minus some. In the table there are over 100,000 clones, about 92% of which are singletons. Study-wide results and caveats: Roughly 80-96% of proliferating CD4+ or CD8+ clones defied assignment to a naive or memory phenotype.

The germline V gene has CDR1 KGHSH and CDR2 LQKENI. The CDR3 covers 13 residues. Between the trimmed V and J ends, which lost 5 bases and 7 bases, there was a span of 14 bases. The sample holds a few counts of this clone. Its specificity is unknown. The sequence was obtained from a human donor in good health. The sequenced sample was Tregs sorted from blood. The rearrangement uses TRBV18 and TRBJ1-1, with D tentatively TRBD1 (5 bases). The DNA for the CDR3 is TGTGCCAGCTCAGCCGGACAACAAGGTGAAGCTTTCTTT. This sequence encodes CASSAGQQGEAFF.